The sequence of this T cell receptor beta chain was determined in a study of T cells in women clearing cervical HPV infection. About the research overall: No precancer developed; the control's incident HPV16 infection cleared within 12 months. Blood came at first lesion visit for cases, post-clearance for controls.

Whole-study results and caveats: CIN3+ cases had significantly higher TCR repertoire richness than controls, but evenness did not differ. Cases and controls were distinguished at AUC about 0.8 by richness and V genes.

Worth noting for this clone: Its specificity is unknown. Read sequence stops 3 residues before the CDR3 end, and the germline J gene provides the missing end.

Data came from immunoSEQ multiplex PCR; TCRdb stores just in-frame clones and leaves some out. This sample contains over 9,500 clones. This CDR3 has 13 amino acids. Germline lookup yields CDR1 SQVTM and CDR2 ANQGSEA. V gave up 6 bases and J gave up 6 bases; unmatched junction bases: 6. The sequenced sample consisted of blood buffy coat. The receptor was derived from a woman aged 18 to 75 with a cervical HPV16 infection that either progressed to CIN3+ or cleared (not recorded which). The chain is built from TRBV29-1 and TRBJ2-1; 9 nucleotides align to TRBD2. The part of the CDR3 DNA that was read is TGCAGCGTATTGCGGGGGGGAGGCAATGAG. Protein sequence: CSVLRGGGNE. The full CDR3 is CSVLRGGGNEQFF.